This entry features one T cell receptor beta chain sequence. Antigen specificity is unknown. This may be a read error, as it is one base from a much larger clone. Germline V gene lookup returns CDR1 SEHNR and CDR2 FQNEAQ (reference sequence). Trimming stripped 6 bases from V and 7 bases from J, with 16 bases between. The CDR3 spans 14 residues. The record originates from a study of tumor-infiltrating lymphocytes in primary liver carcinoma. The wider study: Those enrolled were patients of both sexes, who were aged 30 to 69 years. There were roughly 3.5 to 7.5 million productive TCRbeta reads per sample, a yield similar across tissue types.

TCR beta cDNA was made from approximately 540 ng total RNA with a constant-region primer. It was through three nested multiplex PCR rounds of slightly modified ARM-PCR that TCR beta libraries arose. The first two PCR rounds used TRBV1-TRBV30 forward primers with a C-beta reverse primer, about 10 cycles each. A single record per CDR3 protein comes from TCRdb applying MiXCR to the multiplex PCR reads. The sample lists fewer than 250,000 distinct CDR3 sequences; 85% were seen once. Findings and caveats of the study: It was observed that only about 7.5-25% of the top clones appeared in every one of the five tumor regions. Tumor tissue displayed a significantly greater top-250-clone fraction than blood (p = 0.039).

Bulk tissue was left unsorted, and RNA and DNA were co-extracted from about 20-30 mg of it. The sequenced sample consisted of tumor tissue from primary liver carcinoma. This TCR was sampled from a man aged 35 to 55 with primary liver carcinoma and hepatitis B virus infection. This sequence joins TRBV7-9 and TRBJ1-5, with D tentatively TRBD1 (5 bases). The CDR3 spells CASRFGGVEQPQHF. The DNA of the CDR3 is TGTGCCAGCAGATTCGGGGGAGTTGAACAGCCCCAGCATTTT.